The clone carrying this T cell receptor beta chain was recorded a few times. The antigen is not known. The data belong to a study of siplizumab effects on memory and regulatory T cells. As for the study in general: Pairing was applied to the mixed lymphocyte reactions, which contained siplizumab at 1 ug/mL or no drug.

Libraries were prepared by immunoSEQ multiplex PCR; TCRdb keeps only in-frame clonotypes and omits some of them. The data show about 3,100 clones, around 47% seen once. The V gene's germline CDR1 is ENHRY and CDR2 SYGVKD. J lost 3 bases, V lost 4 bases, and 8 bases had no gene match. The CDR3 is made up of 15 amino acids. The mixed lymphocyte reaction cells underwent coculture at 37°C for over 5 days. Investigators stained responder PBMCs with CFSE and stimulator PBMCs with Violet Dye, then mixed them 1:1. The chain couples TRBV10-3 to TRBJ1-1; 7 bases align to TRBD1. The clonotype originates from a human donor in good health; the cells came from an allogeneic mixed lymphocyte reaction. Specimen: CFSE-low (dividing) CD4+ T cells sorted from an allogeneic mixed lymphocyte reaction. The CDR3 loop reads CAISAHRDRDTEAFF. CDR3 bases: TGTGCCATCAGTGCCCACCGTGACAGGGACACTGAAGCTTTCTTT.